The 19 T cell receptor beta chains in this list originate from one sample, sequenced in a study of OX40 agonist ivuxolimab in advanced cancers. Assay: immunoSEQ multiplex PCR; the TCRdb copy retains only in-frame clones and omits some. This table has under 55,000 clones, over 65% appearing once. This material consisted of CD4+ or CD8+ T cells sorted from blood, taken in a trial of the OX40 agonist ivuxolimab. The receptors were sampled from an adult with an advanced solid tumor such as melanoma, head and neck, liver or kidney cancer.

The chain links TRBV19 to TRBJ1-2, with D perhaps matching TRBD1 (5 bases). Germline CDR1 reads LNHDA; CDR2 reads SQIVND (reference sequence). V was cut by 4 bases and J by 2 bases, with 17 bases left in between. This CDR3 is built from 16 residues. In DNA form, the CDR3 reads TGTGCCAGTAGTAATCCGTTCCAGGGACCCAACTATGGCTACACCTTC. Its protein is CASSNPFQGPNYGYTF. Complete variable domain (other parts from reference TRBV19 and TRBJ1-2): DGGITQSPKYLFRKEGQNVTLSCEQNLNHDAMYWYRQDPGQGLRLIYYSQIVNDFQKGDIAEGYSVSREKKESFPLTVTSAQKNPTAFYLCASSNPFQGPNYGYTFGSGTRLTVV.

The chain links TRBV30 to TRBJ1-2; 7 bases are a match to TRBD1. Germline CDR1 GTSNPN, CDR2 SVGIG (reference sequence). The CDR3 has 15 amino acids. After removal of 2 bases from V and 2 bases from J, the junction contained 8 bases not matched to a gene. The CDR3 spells CAWSIKTGRNYGYTF. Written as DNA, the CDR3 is TGTGCCTGGAGTATCAAGACAGGGCGGAACTATGGCTACACCTTC.

CDR3 bases: TGCGCCAGCAGCCAAGGAAGGGGAGGGGGGAATCCGAACACTGAAGCTTTCTTT. Amino acid sequence: CASSQGRGGGNPNTEAFF. The rearrangement uses TRBV4-1 and TRBJ1-1; maybe TRBD1 (6 bases). The CDR3 runs 18 residues. Deletions cut 1 base from V and 1 base from J, with 19 bases between. CDR1 is MGHRA and CDR2 is YSYEKL in the germline V gene.

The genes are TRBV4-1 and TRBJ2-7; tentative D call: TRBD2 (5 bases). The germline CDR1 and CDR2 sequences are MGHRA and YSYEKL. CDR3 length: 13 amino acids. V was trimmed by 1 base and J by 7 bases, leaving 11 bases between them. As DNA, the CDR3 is TGCGCCAGCAGCCAAGGGCGGTGGGAGGAGCAGTACTTC. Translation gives CASSQGRWEEQYF.

The CDR3 nucleotides are TGTGCCAGCAGCTTAGAGGCAGGGTACTCCTACGAGCAGTACTTC. Translated: CASSLEAGYSYEQYF. This sequence joins TRBV11-3 and TRBJ2-5; D is perhaps TRBD1 (5 bases). The J call is uncertain, as TRBJ2-7 better fits the DNA end. Germline assignment: CDR1 SGHNT and CDR2 YENEEA. The CDR3 is made up of 15 amino acids.

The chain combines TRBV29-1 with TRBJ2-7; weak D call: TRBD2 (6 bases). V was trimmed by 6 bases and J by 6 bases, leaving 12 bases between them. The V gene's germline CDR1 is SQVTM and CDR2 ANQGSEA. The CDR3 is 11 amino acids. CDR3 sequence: CSVAGTREQYF. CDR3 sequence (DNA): TGCAGCGTCGCGGGGACCCGCGAGCAGTACTTC.

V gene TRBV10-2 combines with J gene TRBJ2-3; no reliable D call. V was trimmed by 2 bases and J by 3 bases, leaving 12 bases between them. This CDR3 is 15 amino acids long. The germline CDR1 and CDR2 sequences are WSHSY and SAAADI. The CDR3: CASSEVPYPTDTQYF. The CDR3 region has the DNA TGCGCCAGCAGTGAGGTGCCGTACCCAACAGATACGCAGTATTTT.

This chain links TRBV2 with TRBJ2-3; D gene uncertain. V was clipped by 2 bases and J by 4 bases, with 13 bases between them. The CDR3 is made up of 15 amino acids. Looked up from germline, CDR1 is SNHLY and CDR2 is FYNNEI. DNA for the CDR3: TGTGCCAGCAGTGAATACCCCGTGGGGTCAGATACGCAGTATTTT. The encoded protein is CASSEYPVGSDTQYF.

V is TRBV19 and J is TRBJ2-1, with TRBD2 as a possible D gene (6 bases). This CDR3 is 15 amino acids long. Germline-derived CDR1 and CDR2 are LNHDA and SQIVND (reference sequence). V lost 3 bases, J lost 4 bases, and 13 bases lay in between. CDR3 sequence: CASSIRDSLYNEQFF. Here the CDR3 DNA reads TGTGCCAGTAGTATTAGGGACTCGCTATACAATGAGCAGTTCTTC.

CDR3 coding DNA: TGTGCCAGCAGCCAATCAAGGTCCACGGGGGCTTTCTTT. Protein: CASSQSRSTGAFF. The chain links TRBV16 to TRBJ1-1; D ambiguous. Trimming removed 0 bases from V and 11 bases from J, with 13 bases in between. CDR3 length equals 13 residues. The germline V gene encodes CDR1 KGHSY and CDR2 FQNENV.

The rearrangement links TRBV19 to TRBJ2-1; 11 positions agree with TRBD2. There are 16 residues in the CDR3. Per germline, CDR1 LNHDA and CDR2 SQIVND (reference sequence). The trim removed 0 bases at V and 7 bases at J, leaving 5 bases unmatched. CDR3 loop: CASSIDQLAGVNEQFF. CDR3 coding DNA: TGTGCCAGTAGTATAGATCAACTAGCGGGAGTGAATGAGCAGTTCTTC.

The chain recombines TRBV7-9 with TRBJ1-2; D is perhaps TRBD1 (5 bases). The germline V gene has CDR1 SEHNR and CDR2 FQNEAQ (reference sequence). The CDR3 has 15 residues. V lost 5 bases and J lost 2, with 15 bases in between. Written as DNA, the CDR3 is TGTGCCAGCAGCCTCGGCGGCGGGGGAAACTATGGCTACACCTTC. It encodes CASSLGGGGNYGYTF.

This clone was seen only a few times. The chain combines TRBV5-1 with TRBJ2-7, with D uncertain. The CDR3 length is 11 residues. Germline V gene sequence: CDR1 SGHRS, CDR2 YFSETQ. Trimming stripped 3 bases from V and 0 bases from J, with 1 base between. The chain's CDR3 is CASSSSYEQYF. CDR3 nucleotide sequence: TGCGCCAGCAGCTCCTCCTACGAGCAGTACTTC.

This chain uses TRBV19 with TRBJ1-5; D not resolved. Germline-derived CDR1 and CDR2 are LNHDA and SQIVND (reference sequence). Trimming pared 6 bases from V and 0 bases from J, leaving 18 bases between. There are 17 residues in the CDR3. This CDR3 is CASSPPTAYYSNQPQHF. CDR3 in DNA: TGTGCCAGTAGCCCCCCCACGGCATACTATAGCAATCAGCCCCAGCATTTT. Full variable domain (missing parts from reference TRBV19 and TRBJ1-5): DGGITQSPKYLFRKEGQNVTLSCEQNLNHDAMYWYRQDPGQGLRLIYYSQIVNDFQKGDIAEGYSVSREKKESFPLTVTSAQKNPTAFYLCASSPPTAYYSNQPQHFGDGTRLSIL.

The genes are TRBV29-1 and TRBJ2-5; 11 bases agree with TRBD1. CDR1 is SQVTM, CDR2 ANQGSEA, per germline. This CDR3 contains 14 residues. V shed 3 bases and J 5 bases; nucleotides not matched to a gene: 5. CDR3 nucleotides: TGCAGCGTTGAGGAAGGACAGGGGGCTGAGACCCAGTACTTC. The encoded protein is CSVEEGQGAETQYF. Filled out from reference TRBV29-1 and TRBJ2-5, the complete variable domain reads SAVISQKPSRDICQRGTSLTIQCQVDSQVTMMFWYRQQPGQSLTLIATANQGSEATYESGFVIDKFPISRPNLTFSTLTVSNMSPEDSSIYLCSVEEGQGAETQYFGPGTRLLVL.

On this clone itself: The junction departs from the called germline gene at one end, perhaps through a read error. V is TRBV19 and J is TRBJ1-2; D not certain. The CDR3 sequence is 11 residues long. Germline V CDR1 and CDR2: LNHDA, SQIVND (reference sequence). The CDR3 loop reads CASSIGTVVDF. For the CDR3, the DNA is TGTGCCAGTAGTATAGGGACGGTCGTGGACTTC. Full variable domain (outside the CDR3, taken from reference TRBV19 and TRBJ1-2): DGGITQSPKYLFRKEGQNVTLSCEQNLNHDAMYWYRQDPGQGLRLIYYSQIVNDFQKGDIAEGYSVSREKKESFPLTVTSAQKNPTAFYLCASSIGTVVDFGSGTRLTVV.

Written as DNA, the CDR3 is TGTGCCAGCAGCCATGGGACTAGCGGGAGGGTTAAGAACAATGAGCAGTTCTTC. This encodes CASSHGTSGRVKNNEQFF. The chain has TRBV7-9 and TRBJ2-1; 16 bases align to TRBD2. Germline V gene sequence: CDR1 SEHNR, CDR2 FQNEAQ (reference sequence). This CDR3 has 18 amino acids. Trimming at V came to 5 bases and at J to 5 bases, leaving 9 bases not matched to a gene.

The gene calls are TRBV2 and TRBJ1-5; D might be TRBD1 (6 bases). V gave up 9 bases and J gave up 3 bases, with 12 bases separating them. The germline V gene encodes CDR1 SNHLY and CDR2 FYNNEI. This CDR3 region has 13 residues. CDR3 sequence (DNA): TGTGCCAGTAAGGACAGCTTCAATCAGCCCCAGCATTTT. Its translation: CASKDSFNQPQHF.

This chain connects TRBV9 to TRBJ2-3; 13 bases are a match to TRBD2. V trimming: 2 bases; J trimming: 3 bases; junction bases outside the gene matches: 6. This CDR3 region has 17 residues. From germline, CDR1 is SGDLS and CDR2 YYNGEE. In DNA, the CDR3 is TGTGCCAGCAGCGTCGAGGGACTAGCGGGGCCAACAGATACGCAGTATTTT. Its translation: CASSVEGLAGPTDTQYF.